This TCR beta chain was found in a study of cytomegalovirus exposure and HLA in healthy donors. Whole-study results and caveats: Altogether, 150 to 200 TCR beta chains were recorded as cytomegalovirus-associated.

The CDR3 loop spans 14 amino acids. V lost 7 bases and J lost 2, with 15 bases in between. Germline assignment: CDR1 SNHLY and CDR2 FYNNEI. Profiling relied on immunoSEQ multiplex PCR, and the TCRdb table lists in-frame clones only, not all of them. Counted here are some 140,000 clones, about 90% occurring once; the ten biggest clones make up about 6.7%. Details on this clone: What it binds is unknown.

The chain links TRBV2 to TRBJ2-7, with D tentatively TRBD1 (5 bases). Sequenced sample: PBMCs. The source of this sequence is a woman under 40 in good health and CMV-seropositive. CDR3 bases: TGTGCCAGCACCCTACAGGAAACACCCTACGAGCAGTACTTC. Translation: CASTLQETPYEQYF.